A single sample is the source of the 9 T cell receptor beta chains below, sequenced in a study of OX40 agonist ivuxolimab in advanced cancers. The repertoire was sequenced with immunoSEQ multiplex PCR; TCRdb's copy has only in-frame clones and lacks some. The repertoire holds more than 85,000 clones, with roughly nine tenths as singletons. Sequenced here: CD4+ or CD8+ T cells sorted from blood, sampled in a trial of the OX40 agonist ivuxolimab. These receptor sequences come from an adult with an advanced solid tumor such as melanoma, head and neck, liver or kidney cancer.

This chain connects TRBV7-2 to TRBJ2-1, with D possibly matching TRBD2 (7 bases). The CDR3 has 14 amino acids. Germline-derived CDR1 and CDR2 are SGHTA and FQGNSA. Trimming pared 4 bases from V and 8 bases from J, leaving 15 bases between. The CDR3 spells CASSSLAEGDEQFF. The CDR3 coding sequence is TGTGCCAGCAGCTCCCTAGCGGAGGGGGATGAGCAGTTCTTC. The whole variable domain, remainder taken from reference TRBV7-2 and TRBJ2-1, is GAGVSQSPSNKVTEKGKDVELRCDPISGHTALYWYRQSLGQGLEFLIYFQGNSAPDKSGLPSDRFSAERTGGSVSTLTIQRTQQEDSAVYLCASSSLAEGDEQFFGPGTRLTVL.

This rearrangement joins TRBV9 to TRBJ2-2; TRBD2 matches 7 bases. The CDR3 is 16 residues long. Germline V gene data show CDR1 as SGDLS and CDR2 as YYNGEE. V gave up 4 bases and J gave up 4 bases; unmatched junction bases: 10. CDR3: CASSPRLAQGTGELFF. For the CDR3, the DNA is TGTGCCAGCAGCCCCCGACTAGCCCAGGGCACCGGGGAGCTGTTTTTT.

The genes are TRBV7-3 and TRBJ1-1; D is ambiguous. CDR1 and CDR2 from the germline V gene are SGHTA and FQGTGA. Trimming removed 5 bases at V and 3 bases at J, with 10 bases between. This CDR3 is 13 amino acids long. CDR3 coding DNA: TGTGCCAGCAGCAGTTATCACGACACTGAAGCTTTCTTT. Translation: CASSSYHDTEAFF.

CDR3 sequence: CASSPYSSYNSPLHF. In DNA, the CDR3 is TGTGCCAGCAGCCCCTATAGCTCCTATAATTCACCCCTCCACTTT. V usage is TRBV7-3 and J usage is TRBJ1-6; unclear D gene. Germline assignment: CDR1 SGHTA and CDR2 FQGTGA. Trimming took 5 bases from V and 0 from J, leaving 8 bases between them. The length of the CDR3 is 15 residues. Variable domain in full (rest from reference TRBV7-3 and TRBJ1-6): GAGVSQTPSNKVTEKGKYVELRCDPISGHTALYWYRQSLGQGPEFLIYFQGTGAADDSGLPNDRFFAVRPEGSVSTLKIQRTERGDSAVYLCASSPYSSYNSPLHFGNGTRLTVT.

J is TRBJ1-1 and V is TRBV29-1; tentatively, D is TRBD1 (5 bases). There are 13 residues in the CDR3. Trimming shortened V by 4 bases and J by 5 bases, and 14 bases separated the two germline ends. Germline V CDR1 and CDR2: SQVTM, ANQGSEA. The CDR3 reads CSVAVGVWTEAFF. In DNA form, the CDR3 reads TGCAGCGTTGCTGTGGGGGTATGGACTGAAGCTTTCTTT.

A single count supports this clone. V is TRBV7-2 and J is TRBJ1-1; no clear D. The V and J ends lost 4 bases and 0 bases respectively, with 6 bases between them. Germline CDR1 SGHTA, CDR2 FQGNSA. This CDR3 is 13 amino acids long. CDR3 in amino acids: CASSSHMNTEAFF. The CDR3 nucleotides are TGTGCCAGCAGCTCACATATGAACACTGAAGCTTTCTTT. Full variable domain (remainder filled in from reference TRBV7-2 and TRBJ1-1): GAGVSQSPSNKVTEKGKDVELRCDPISGHTALYWYRQSLGQGLEFLIYFQGNSAPDKSGLPSDRFSAERTGGSVSTLTIQRTQQEDSAVYLCASSSHMNTEAFFGQGTRLTVV.

This chain uses TRBV7-3 with TRBJ1-2, with TRBD1 matching over 8 bases. Germline assignment: CDR1 SGHTA and CDR2 FQGTGA. The CDR3 totals 13 residues. The V gene end was trimmed by 4 bases and the J gene end by 4 bases; junction bases not matched to a gene: 2. CDR3 coding DNA: TGTGCCAGCAGCTCCGACAGGGGCTATGGCTACACCTTC. Translating gives CASSSDRGYGYTF.

The genes are TRBV5-1 and TRBJ2-2, with TRBD2 matching 7 bases. V was clipped by 5 bases and J by 0 bases; unmatched bases: 7. The CDR3 has 16 residues. The germline V gene has CDR1 SGHRS and CDR2 YFSETQ. The CDR3 nucleotides read TGCGCCAGCAGATCCACGGCGGGGGCGAACACCGGGGAGCTGTTTTTT. Amino acid sequence: CASRSTAGANTGELFF.

V and J are TRBV6-1 and TRBJ2-3, with D hard to call. In germline, CDR1 is MNHNS, CDR2 SASEGT. This CDR3 has 15 amino acids. V was pared by 5 bases and J by 0 bases, with 12 bases between. The CDR3 region has the DNA TGTGCCAGCAGTAAAAACCTCCACAGCACAGATACGCAGTATTTT. This gives the protein CASSKNLHSTDTQYF.